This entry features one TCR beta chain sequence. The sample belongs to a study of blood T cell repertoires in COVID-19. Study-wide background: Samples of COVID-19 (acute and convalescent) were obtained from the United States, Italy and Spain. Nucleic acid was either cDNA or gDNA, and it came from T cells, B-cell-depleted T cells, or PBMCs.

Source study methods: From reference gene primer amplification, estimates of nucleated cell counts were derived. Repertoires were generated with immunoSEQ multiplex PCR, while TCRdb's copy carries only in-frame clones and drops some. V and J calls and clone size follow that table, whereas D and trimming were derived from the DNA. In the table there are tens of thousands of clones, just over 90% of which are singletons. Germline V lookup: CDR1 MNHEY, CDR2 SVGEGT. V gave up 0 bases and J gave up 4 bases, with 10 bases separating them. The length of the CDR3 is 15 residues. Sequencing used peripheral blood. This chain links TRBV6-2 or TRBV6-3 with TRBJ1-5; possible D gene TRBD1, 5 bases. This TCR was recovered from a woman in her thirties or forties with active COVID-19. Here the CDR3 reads CASSYSTEGNQPQHF. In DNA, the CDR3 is TGTGCCAGCAGTTACTCGACAGAAGGAAATCAGCCCCAGCATTTT.